This T cell receptor (beta chain) originates from a study of identical twins. TCRdb redid the calling of the 5' RACE reads with MiXCR, one entry per CDR3 protein. The table records 450,000 or so distinct CDR3 sequences, over 12% of them present only once. Losses at the gene ends were 5 bases for V and 8 bases for J; bases not matched to a gene: 12. Germline V gives CDR1 LGHDT, CDR2 YNNKEL (reference sequence). The CDR3 is 16 amino acids. The same data also contributed to another study, on yellow fever vaccine responses in identical twins.

The chain carries TRBV3-1 and TRBJ2-1; TRBD1 matches at 10 bases. Sequenced sample: CD4+ T cells sorted from blood. This TCR came from a young woman in good health. The CDR3 coding sequence is TGTGCCAGCAGCAAAGCTATGGGGACAGGGGTCGATGAGCAGTTCTTC. It specifies CASSKAMGTGVDEQFF.